The 20 T cell receptor beta chains below come from one sample, sequenced in a study of shared clonotypes between healthy human individuals. The protocol was immunoSEQ multiplex PCR, while the TCRdb copy is restricted to in-frame clones and leaves out a portion. Here the sample spans about 1.1 million clones, roughly 74% being singletons. Sequences were obtained from memory CD4+ T cells from PBMCs. The subset here: CD45RA-negative fraction. The source of these receptors is a man younger than 35 in good health. Some clones in this sample may be carry-over from other donors' samples.

The rearrangement links TRBV5-1 to TRBJ2-1, with 10 positions matching TRBD1. The CDR3 is made up of 16 amino acids. The V segment lost 0 bases and the J segment 6 bases; nucleotides outside the gene matches: 6. Germline CDR1 SGHRS, CDR2 YFSETQ. The CDR3 region is CASSLGGTGVGNEQFF. CDR3 sequence (DNA): TGCGCCAGCAGCTTGGGCGGGACAGGGGTCGGCAATGAGCAGTTCTTC.

V and J are TRBV6-5 and TRBJ1-2; 10 bases fit TRBD1. J gave up 3 bases and V 6 bases, and 7 bases lay outside the gene matches. This CDR3 is 15 amino acids long. The V gene's germline CDR1 is MNHEY and CDR2 SVGAGI. The CDR3 spells CASSSPGTGDYGYTF. CDR3 in DNA: TGTGCCAGCAGCAGTCCCGGGACAGGGGACTATGGCTACACCTTC.

Turning to this clone: Possible read error: a much larger clone is one base away. The chain employs TRBV18 and TRBJ2-7; no reliable D call. V was clipped by 4 bases and J by 3 bases, with 4 bases between them. There are 11 residues in the CDR3. The germline V gene has CDR1 KGHSH and CDR2 LQKENI. The CDR3 DNA reads TGTGCCAGCTCACTAGACTACGAGCAGTACTTC. Protein: CASSLDYEQYF.

On this clone itself: The sample contains more than one DNA sequence encoding this CDR3. The chain employs TRBV7-3 and TRBJ2-5; D gene uncertain. The CDR3 runs to 13 residues. V was clipped by 3 bases and J by 2 bases, with 7 bases between them. Germline values: CDR1 SGHTA, CDR2 FQGTGA. CDR3 DNA: TGTGCCAGCAGCTTTCGGGCGCAAGAGACCCAGTACTTC. As protein: CASSFRAQETQYF.

This chain connects TRBV7-3 to TRBJ1-2, with unresolved D. V lost 8 bases and J lost 4, with 11 bases in between. The CDR3 spans 12 residues. CDR1 and CDR2 from the germline V gene are SGHTA and FQGTGA. The CDR3 DNA sequence: TGTGCCAGCGGAACGGAGGGCTATGGCTACACCTTC. Its translation: CASGTEGYGYTF.

The chain joins TRBV18 to TRBJ1-1; a weak D match, TRBD1 (5 bases). Trimming left V 0 bases short and J 4 bases short, with 15 bases between. Germline values: CDR1 KGHSH, CDR2 LQKENI. This CDR3 region has 16 residues. The chain's CDR3 is CASSPPIGGLGTEAFF. The DNA of the CDR3 is TGTGCCAGCTCACCACCAATTGGGGGATTGGGCACTGAAGCTTTCTTT.

This clone was seen once. This sequence joins TRBV27 and TRBJ1-1; D not certain. Trimming pared 5 bases from V and 0 bases from J, leaving 4 bases between. The CDR3 length is 12 residues. Germline-derived CDR1 and CDR2 are MNHEY and SMNVEV (reference sequence). CDR3 nucleotides: TGTGCCAGCAGTCAGATGAACACTGAAGCTTTCTTT. Translating gives CASSQMNTEAFF.

The genes are TRBV18 and TRBJ1-4; 7 nucleotides match TRBD1. Trimming removed 5 bases from V and 7 bases from J; junction bases left unmatched: 10. Germline loops: CDR1 KGHSH, CDR2 LQKENI. CDR3 size: 15 residues. CDR3 sequence (DNA): TGTGCCAGCTCATCGGGACAGACTTCGGGTGAAAAACTGTTTTTT. As protein: CASSSGQTSGEKLFF.

This sequence joins TRBV29-1 and TRBJ2-1, with 13 bases fitting TRBD2. CDR1 SQVTM and CDR2 ANQGSEA come from the germline V gene. The CDR3 covers 13 residues. Germline trimming cut 6 bases from V and 8 bases from J; bases unmatched to any gene: 4. Here the CDR3 reads CSVGLAGAHEQFF. The DNA for the CDR3 is TGCAGCGTAGGACTAGCGGGAGCCCATGAGCAGTTCTTC.

This chain uses TRBV14 with TRBJ1-2; D may be TRBD1 (6 bases). V lost 1 base and J lost 5, with 11 bases in between. Germline V CDR1 and CDR2: SGHDN, FVKESK. The CDR3 has 14 residues. DNA of the CDR3: TGTGCCAGCAGCCAAGGACACCAGGGGTATGGCTACACCTTC. It encodes CASSQGHQGYGYTF.

The V and J genes are TRBV29-1 and TRBJ2-7; no firm D call. The V gene lost 6 bases and the J gene lost 1 base, with 16 bases spanning the gap. Germline lookup yields CDR1 SQVTM and CDR2 ANQGSEA. CDR3 length: 14 residues. The DNA of the CDR3 is TGCAGCGTGACCTCTTTCCCCGGGTCCTACGAGCAGTACTTC. Encoded protein: CSVTSFPGSYEQYF.

This sequence joins TRBV7-2 and TRBJ2-7; the D gene is possibly TRBD2 (6 bases). Looked up from germline, CDR1 is SGHTA and CDR2 is FQGNSA. Trimming removed 5 bases from V and 3 bases from J, with 17 bases in between. The CDR3 is 15 amino acids. CDR3 amino acids: CASSPTGTAVYEQYF. In nucleotides, the CDR3 is TGTGCCAGCAGCCCAACCGGGACTGCTGTCTACGAGCAGTACTTC.

This chain links TRBV19 with TRBJ1-5, with TRBD1 matching 7 bases. Germline V CDR1 and CDR2: LNHDA, SQIVND (reference sequence). Germline trimming cut 5 bases from V and 4 bases from J; bases unmatched to any gene: 5. The CDR3 is 14 residues long. CDR3 loop: CASSPGQENQPQHF. The DNA for the CDR3 is TGTGCCAGTAGTCCTGGACAGGAAAATCAGCCCCAGCATTTT.

V and J are TRBV5-1 and TRBJ2-7, with D perhaps TRBD1 (5 bases). V dropped 1 base and J dropped 2 bases, with 16 bases sitting between them. The CDR3 consists of 16 residues. Germline V gene sequence: CDR1 SGHRS, CDR2 YFSETQ. DNA for the CDR3: TGCGCCAGCAGCTTGACGCCCTGGCCAGGGACCTACGAGCAGTACTTC. The encoded protein is CASSLTPWPGTYEQYF.

The CDR3 reads CASSVRLAGVGEQFF. As DNA, the CDR3 is TGTGCCAGCAGCGTGAGACTAGCGGGAGTCGGTGAGCAGTTCTTC. This sequence joins TRBV9 and TRBJ2-1; TRBD2 matches 12 bases. Germline V CDR1 and CDR2: SGDLS, YYNGEE. This CDR3 region has 15 residues. The ends lost 2 bases at V and 9 bases at J; junction bases unmatched: 6.

This chain links TRBV15 with TRBJ2-1; D perhaps matches TRBD2 (8 bases). Trimming shortened V by 0 bases and J by 9 bases, and 21 bases separated the two germline ends. The CDR3 has 17 amino acids. The V gene's germline CDR1 is LNHNV and CDR2 YYDKDF (reference sequence). The CDR3 bases are TGTGCCACCAGCAGAGAACAGGGGACTAGGCTAATTGGTGAGCAGTTCTTC. Its protein is CATSREQGTRLIGEQFF.

This rearrangement joins TRBV2 to TRBJ1-4, with a tentative D call TRBD1 (5 bases). The CDR3 is made up of 14 amino acids. Per germline, CDR1 SNHLY and CDR2 FYNNEI. The V end lost 6 bases, the J end lost 8 bases, and 16 bases lay between the germline ends. The DNA for the CDR3 is TGTGCCAGCAGGAAGGACACGGGCCTAGAAAAACTGTTTTTT. This encodes CASRKDTGLEKLFF.

The V gene is TRBV7-3, the J gene TRBJ2-2; D call uncertain. The CDR3 length is 15 residues. Trimming cost V 5 bases and J 3 bases, with 13 bases left between them. Per germline, CDR1 SGHTA and CDR2 FQGTGA. Written as DNA, the CDR3 is TGTGCCAGCAGCCTTAATATCGACCACACCGGGGAGCTGTTTTTT. It codes for CASSLNIDHTGELFF.

V usage is TRBV11-2 and J usage is TRBJ1-2, with a tentative D call TRBD1 (6 bases). V was clipped by 5 bases and J by 1 base, with 14 bases between them. The CDR3 has 15 residues. The germline V gene has CDR1 SGHAT and CDR2 FQNNGV. The DNA for the CDR3 is TGTGCCAGCAGCCCAGGGGCAAACCTTAACTATGGCTACACCTTC. Translation gives CASSPGANLNYGYTF.

CDR3 region: CAWSVTGDNEKLFF. CDR3 nucleotide sequence: TGTGCCTGGAGTGTAACAGGGGACAATGAAAAACTGTTTTTT. The chain links TRBV30 to TRBJ1-4; 7 nucleotides agree with TRBD1. The germline V gene has CDR1 GTSNPN and CDR2 SVGIG (reference sequence). With V trimmed by 0 bases and J by 5 bases, 3 bases remained unmatched. This CDR3 contains 14 residues.